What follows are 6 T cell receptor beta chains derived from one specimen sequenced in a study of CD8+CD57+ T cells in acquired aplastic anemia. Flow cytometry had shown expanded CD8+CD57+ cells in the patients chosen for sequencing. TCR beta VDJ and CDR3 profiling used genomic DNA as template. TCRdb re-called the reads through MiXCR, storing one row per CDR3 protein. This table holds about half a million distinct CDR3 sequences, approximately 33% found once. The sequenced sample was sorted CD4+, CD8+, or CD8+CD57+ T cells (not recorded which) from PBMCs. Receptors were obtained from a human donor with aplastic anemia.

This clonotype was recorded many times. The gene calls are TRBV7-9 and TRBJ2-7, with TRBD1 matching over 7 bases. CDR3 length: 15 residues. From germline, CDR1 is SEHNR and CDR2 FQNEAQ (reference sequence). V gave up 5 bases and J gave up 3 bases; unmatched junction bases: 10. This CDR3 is CASSPTGTDHYEQYF. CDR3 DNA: TGTGCCAGCAGCCCAACTGGGACAGACCACTACGAGCAGTACTTC.

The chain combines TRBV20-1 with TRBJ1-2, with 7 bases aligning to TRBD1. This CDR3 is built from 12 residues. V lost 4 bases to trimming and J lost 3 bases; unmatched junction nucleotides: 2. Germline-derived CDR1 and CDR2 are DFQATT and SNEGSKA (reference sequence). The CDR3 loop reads CSATGTDYGYTF. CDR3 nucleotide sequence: TGCAGTGCTACCGGGACAGACTATGGCTACACCTTC.

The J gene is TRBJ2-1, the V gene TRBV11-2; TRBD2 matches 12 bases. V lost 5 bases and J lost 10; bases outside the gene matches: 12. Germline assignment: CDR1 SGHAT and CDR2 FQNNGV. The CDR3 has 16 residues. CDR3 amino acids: CASSPGGLAGGKEQFF. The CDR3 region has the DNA TGTGCCAGCAGCCCCGGCGGGCTAGCGGGAGGGAAAGAGCAGTTCTTC.

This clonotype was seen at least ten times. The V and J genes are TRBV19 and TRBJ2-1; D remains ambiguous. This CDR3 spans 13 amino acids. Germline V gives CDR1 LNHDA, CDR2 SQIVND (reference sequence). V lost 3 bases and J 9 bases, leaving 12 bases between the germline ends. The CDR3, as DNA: TGTGCCAGTAGTATGTATCAGGAGAGTGAGCAGTTCTTC. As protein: CASSMYQESEQFF. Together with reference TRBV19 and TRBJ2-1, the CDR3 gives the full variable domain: DGGITQSPKYLFRKEGQNVTLSCEQNLNHDAMYWYRQDPGQGLRLIYYSQIVNDFQKGDIAEGYSVSREKKESFPLTVTSAQKNPTAFYLCASSMYQESEQFFGPGTRLTVL.

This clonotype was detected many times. CDR3 DNA sequence: TGTGCCAGTAGTATCGACCGGGGCTCCCAGCATTTT. It yields the protein CASSIDRGSQHF. The chain is built from TRBV19 and TRBJ1-5, with a possible D match to TRBD1 (5 bases). The CDR3 totals 12 residues. V gave up 3 bases and J gave up 11 bases, with 11 bases separating them. Per germline, CDR1 LNHDA and CDR2 SQIVND (reference sequence).

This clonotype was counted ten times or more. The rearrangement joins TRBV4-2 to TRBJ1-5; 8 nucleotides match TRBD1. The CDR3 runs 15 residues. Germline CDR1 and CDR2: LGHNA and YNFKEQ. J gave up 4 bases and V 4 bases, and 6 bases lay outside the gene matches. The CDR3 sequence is CASSLGTGMNQPQHF. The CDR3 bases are TGTGCCAGCAGCCTTGGGACAGGCATGAATCAGCCCCAGCATTTT.